This TCR beta chain comes out of a study of shared clonotypes between healthy human individuals. Points from the study as a whole: Of the naive CD4 clonotypes, around 4.9% were shared across a handful of donors. Naive subsets usually exceeded memory subsets in estimated richness. Donors were few, which limited the genetic and exposure-history diversity represented.

The table came from immunoSEQ multiplex PCR; TCRdb's copy has only in-frame clones and leaves some out. The sample comprises around 2,000,000 clones, roughly 95% of which are singletons, and roughly 1% rests with the top ten. The CDR3 spans 13 residues. The V end lost 4 bases, the J end lost 0 bases, and 7 bases lay between the germline ends. From germline, CDR1 is SGHAT and CDR2 FQNNGV. CD45RO-negative cells were positively selected for CCR7, leaving out terminally differentiated effector memory CD45RA+ cells. As concerns this clone: Its antigen is currently unknown.

Material: naive CD8+ T cells sorted from blood. This sequence joins TRBV11-2 and TRBJ2-7, with D uncertain. The clonotype originates from a man between 18 and 35 years old in good health. The CDR3 region is CASSSAPSYEQYF. CDR3 DNA sequence: TGTGCCAGCAGCTCCGCCCCCTCCTACGAGCAGTACTTC.